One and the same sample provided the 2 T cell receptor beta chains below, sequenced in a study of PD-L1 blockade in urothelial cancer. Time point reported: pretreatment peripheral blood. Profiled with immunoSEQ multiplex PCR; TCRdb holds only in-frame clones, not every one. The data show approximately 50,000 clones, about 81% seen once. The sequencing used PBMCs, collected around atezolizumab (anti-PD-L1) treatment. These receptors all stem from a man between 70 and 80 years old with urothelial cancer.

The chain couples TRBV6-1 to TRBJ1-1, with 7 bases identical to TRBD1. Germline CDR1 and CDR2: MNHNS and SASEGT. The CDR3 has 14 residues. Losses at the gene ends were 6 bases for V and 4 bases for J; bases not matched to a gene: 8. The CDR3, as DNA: TGTGCCAGCAGCGATCAACAGGGGATCACTGAAGCTTTCTTT. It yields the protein CASSDQQGITEAFF.

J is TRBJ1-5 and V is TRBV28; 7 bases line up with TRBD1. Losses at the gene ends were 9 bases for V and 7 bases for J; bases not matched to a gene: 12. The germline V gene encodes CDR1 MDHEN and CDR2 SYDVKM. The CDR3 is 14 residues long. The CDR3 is CASLRGWGGQPQHF. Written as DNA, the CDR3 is TGTGCCAGTCTCAGGGGGTGGGGAGGACAGCCCCAGCATTTT.